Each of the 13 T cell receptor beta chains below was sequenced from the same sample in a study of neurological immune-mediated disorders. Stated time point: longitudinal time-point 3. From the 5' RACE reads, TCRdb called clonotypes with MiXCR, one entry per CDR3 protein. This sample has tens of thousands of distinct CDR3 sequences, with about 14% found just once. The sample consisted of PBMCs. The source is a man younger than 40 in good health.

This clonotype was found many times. The CDR3: CASRGGDTQYF. The DNA for the CDR3 is TGCGCCAGCAGGGGTGGAGATACGCAGTATTTT. This chain connects TRBV5-1 to TRBJ2-3; D unresolved. The length of the CDR3 is 11 residues. The germline V and J ends were trimmed by 5 bases and 5 bases, with 6 bases remaining between them. CDR1 and CDR2 (germline): SGHRS, YFSETQ.

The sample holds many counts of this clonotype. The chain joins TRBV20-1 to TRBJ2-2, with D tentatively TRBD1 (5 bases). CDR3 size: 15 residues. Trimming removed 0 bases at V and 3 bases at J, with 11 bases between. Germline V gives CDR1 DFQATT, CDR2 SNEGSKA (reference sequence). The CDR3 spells CSARDGQGHTGELFF. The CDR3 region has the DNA TGCAGTGCTAGAGATGGTCAGGGCCACACCGGGGAGCTGTTTTTT.

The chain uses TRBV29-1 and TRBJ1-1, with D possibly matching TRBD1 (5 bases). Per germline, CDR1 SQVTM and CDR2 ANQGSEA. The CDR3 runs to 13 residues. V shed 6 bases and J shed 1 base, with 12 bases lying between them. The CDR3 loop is CSVLGGGNTEAFF. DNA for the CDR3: TGCAGCGTCCTCGGGGGAGGGAACACTGAAGCTTTCTTT.

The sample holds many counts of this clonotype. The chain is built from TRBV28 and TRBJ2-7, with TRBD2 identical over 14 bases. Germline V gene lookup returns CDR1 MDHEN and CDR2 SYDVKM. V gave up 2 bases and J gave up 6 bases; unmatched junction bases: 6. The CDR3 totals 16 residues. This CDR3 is CASSLPAGLAGGEQYF. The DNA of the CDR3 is TGTGCCAGCAGTTTACCGGCCGGACTAGCGGGAGGCGAGCAGTACTTC.

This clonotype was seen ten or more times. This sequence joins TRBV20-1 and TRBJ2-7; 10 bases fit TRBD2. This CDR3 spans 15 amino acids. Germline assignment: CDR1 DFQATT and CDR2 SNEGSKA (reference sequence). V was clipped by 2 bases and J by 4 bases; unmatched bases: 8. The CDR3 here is CSARLATSGEYEQYF. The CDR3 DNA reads TGCAGTGCTAGACTAGCTACTAGCGGGGAATACGAGCAGTACTTC.

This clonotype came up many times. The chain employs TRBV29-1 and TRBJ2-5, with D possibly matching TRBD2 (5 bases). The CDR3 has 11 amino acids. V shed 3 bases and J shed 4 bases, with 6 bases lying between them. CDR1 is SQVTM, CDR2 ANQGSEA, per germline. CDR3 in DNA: TGCAGCGTTGACGCGGGAGAGACCCAGTACTTC. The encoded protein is CSVDAGETQYF.

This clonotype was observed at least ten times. CDR3 coding DNA: TGTGCCAGCAGGCGACTAGCCTCCTACGAGCAGTACTTC. Residues: CASRRLASYEQYF. The rearrangement links TRBV27 to TRBJ2-7; 7 positions match TRBD2. The CDR3 is 13 amino acids. J was trimmed by 0 bases and V by 6 bases; bases with no gene match: 2. CDR1 MNHEY and CDR2 SMNVEV come from the germline V gene (reference sequence).

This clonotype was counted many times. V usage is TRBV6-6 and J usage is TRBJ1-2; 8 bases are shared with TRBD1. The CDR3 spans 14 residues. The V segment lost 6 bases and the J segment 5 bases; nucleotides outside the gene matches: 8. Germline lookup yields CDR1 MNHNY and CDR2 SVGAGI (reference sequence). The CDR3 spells CASRDSDRVYGYTF. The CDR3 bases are TGTGCCAGCAGGGATTCGGACAGGGTATATGGCTACACCTTC.

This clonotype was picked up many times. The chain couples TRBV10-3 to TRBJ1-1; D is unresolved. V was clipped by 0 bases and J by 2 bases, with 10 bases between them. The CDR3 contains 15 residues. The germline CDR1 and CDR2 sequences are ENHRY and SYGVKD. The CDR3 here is CAISESRTSNTEAFF. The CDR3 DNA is TGTGCCATCAGTGAGTCGAGGACGTCAAACACTGAAGCTTTCTTT.

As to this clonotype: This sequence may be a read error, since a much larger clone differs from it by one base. CDR3 region: CSVKGLGPYEQYF. In DNA form, the CDR3 reads TGCAGCGTCAAGGGTTTAGGACCCTACGAGCAGTACTTC. The V call is TRBV29-1, the J call TRBJ2-7; D ambiguous. From germline, CDR1 is SQVTM and CDR2 ANQGSEA. CDR3 size: 13 residues. V shed 6 bases and J shed 2 bases, with 14 bases lying between them.

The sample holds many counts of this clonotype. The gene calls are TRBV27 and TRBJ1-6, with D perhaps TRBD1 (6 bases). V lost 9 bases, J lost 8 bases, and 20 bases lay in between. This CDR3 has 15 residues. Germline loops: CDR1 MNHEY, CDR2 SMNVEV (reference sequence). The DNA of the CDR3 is TGTGCCAGTCCGGGACACAAAAGGAGGTATTCACCCCTCCACTTT. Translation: CASPGHKRRYSPLHF.

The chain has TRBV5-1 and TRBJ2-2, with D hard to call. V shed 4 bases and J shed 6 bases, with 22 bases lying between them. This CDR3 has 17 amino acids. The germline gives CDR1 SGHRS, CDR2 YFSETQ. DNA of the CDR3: TGCGCCAGCAGCCTGGTTGGACGGGTGGACGCGGCCGGGGAGCTGTTTTTT. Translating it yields CASSLVGRVDAAGELFF.

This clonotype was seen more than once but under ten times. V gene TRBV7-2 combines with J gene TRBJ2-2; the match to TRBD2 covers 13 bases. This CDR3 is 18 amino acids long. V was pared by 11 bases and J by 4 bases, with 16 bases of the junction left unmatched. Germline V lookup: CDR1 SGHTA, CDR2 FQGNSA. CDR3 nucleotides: TGTGCCGAAATTCGGACTAGCGGGAGTACCCATTCCACCGGGGAGCTGTTTTTT. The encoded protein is CAEIRTSGSTHSTGELFF.